These 2 T cell receptor beta chains originate from one sample sequenced in a study of cytomegalovirus exposure and HLA in healthy donors (dated by TCRdb to 2017 to 2019). The library was produced with the immunoSEQ multiplex PCR assay. The multiplex PCR relied on a mix of 60 forward primers for TCR Vbeta segments and 13 reverse primers for TCR Jbeta segments. The table was pulled from immuneACCESS by TCRdb, which kept in-frame rearrangements only. Such tables lose some clones; where checked, under half of the loss comes from unresolved V genes, and the rest has no known cause. This sample comprises under 200,000 clones, 80% to 85% of them detected only once. Of the sample, roughly 1.6% falls within the top ten clones. Sequencing was carried out using PBMCs. Receptors originate from a woman aged 18-35 years in good health and CMV-seronegative.

The rearrangement uses TRBV5-4 and TRBJ2-1; D gene ambiguous. From germline, CDR1 is SGHNT and CDR2 YYREEE (reference sequence). V was cut by 0 bases and J by 7 bases, with 11 bases left in between. This CDR3 spans 14 amino acids. CDR3 sequence: CASSLDRSGNEQFF. The CDR3 DNA sequence: TGTGCCAGCAGCTTGGACCGATCCGGGAATGAGCAGTTCTTC.

The V gene is TRBV28, the J gene TRBJ2-7; D remains unclear. Trimming cost V 6 bases and J 5 bases, with 14 bases left between them. CDR1 and CDR2 from the germline V gene are MDHEN and SYDVKM. This CDR3 contains 13 residues. The chain's CDR3 is CASRLPLIDEQYF. CDR3 DNA sequence: TGTGCCAGCAGACTTCCCCTAATCGACGAGCAGTACTTC.